This T cell receptor beta chain was captured in a study of blood T cell repertoires in COVID-19. Turning to the study itself: Collection of acute and convalescent COVID-19 samples took place in the United States, Italy and Spain.

Germline loops: CDR1 MNHEY, CDR2 SVGAGI. The V and J ends lost 7 bases and 6 bases, in that order; junction bases with no gene match: 13. This CDR3 region has 15 residues. Data came from immunoSEQ multiplex PCR; TCRdb stores just in-frame clones and leaves some out. Altogether about 140,000 clones are present, roughly 80% being singletons, with the ten largest covering approximately 9%. The receptor was derived from a woman aged 45-60 years with active or convalescent COVID-19. Sequenced sample: peripheral blood. The chain has TRBV6-5 and TRBJ2-7; 9 nucleotides agree with TRBD1. The CDR3 sequence: CASKPGTGLIPEQYF. CDR3 bases: TGTGCCAGCAAGCCGGGGACAGGGTTAATTCCCGAGCAGTACTTC.